This T cell receptor (beta chain) was identified during a study of cytomegalovirus exposure and HLA in healthy donors. At the level of the study: It was reported in a later analysis that the same platform had been used for the approximately 110 validation repertoires as for the roughly 650 first-cohort repertoires.

Whole-study findings and limits: TCR clusters originating in the first cohort tended to co-occur in the roughly 130 validation repertoires, according to a later analysis.

From germline, CDR1 is MDHEN and CDR2 SYDVKM. The CDR3 extends over 15 amino acids. The V segment lost 3 bases and the J segment 4 bases; nucleotides outside the gene matches: 3. The assay was immunoSEQ multiplex PCR, and TCRdb's table has in-frame clones only and misses some. The sample shows under 250,000 clones, around 78% of them seen only once. As regards this clone: What it binds is not known.

The chain uses TRBV28 and TRBJ1-5; 10 bases align to TRBD1. Source material: PBMCs. The receptor comes from a woman younger than 30 in good health and CMV-seronegative. CDR3 region: CASSFLGQGNQPQHF. CDR3 coding DNA: TGTGCCAGCAGTTTTCTGGGACAGGGGAATCAGCCCCAGCATTTT.